This T cell receptor beta chain derives from a study of cytomegalovirus exposure and HLA in healthy donors. Whole-study findings and limits: Reportedly, cytomegalovirus status was diagnosed with high sensitivity and specificity. The analysis excluded some indistinguishable V segments, including TRBV6-2 and TRBV6-3.

This CDR3 region has 16 residues. Looked up from germline, CDR1 is MDHEN and CDR2 is SYDVKM. J was trimmed by 4 bases and V by 5 bases; bases with no gene match: 7. This clone was counted a few times. Antigen unknown. This PCR relied on a set of 60 Vbeta primers and 13 Jbeta primers. TCRdb keeps only in-frame clones here, not all; method: immunoSEQ multiplex PCR. The repertoire holds about 150,000 clones, with roughly 80% as singletons. V gene TRBV28 combines with J gene TRBJ2-2; 10 nucleotides line up with TRBD1. Specimen: PBMCs. The TCR originated in a man between 18 and 29 years old in good health and CMV-seropositive. The DNA for the CDR3 is TGTGCCAGCAGTCCCTGGAGACAGGGGGCCACCGGGGAGCTGTTTTTT. Encoded protein: CASSPWRQGATGELFF.